This T cell receptor (beta chain) was sequenced during a study of blood T cell repertoires in COVID-19. Turning to the study itself: Samples representing acute and convalescent COVID-19 were sourced from the United States, Italy and Spain. T cells, B-cell-depleted T cells, or PBMCs supplied cDNA or gDNA.

Per the germline V gene, CDR1 is SNHLY and CDR2 is FYNNEI. Trimming at V came to 3 bases and at J to 9 bases, leaving 5 bases not matched to a gene. This CDR3 comprises 13 residues. In the original processing: It was from reference gene primer amplification that nucleated cell counts were estimated. The assay was immunoSEQ multiplex PCR, and TCRdb's table has in-frame clones only and misses some. V and J calls and clone size come straight from that table; D and trimming were deduced from the DNA. In the table there are around 210,000 clones, around 80% of which are singletons. Sequencing input: peripheral blood. This TCR derives from an older woman with acute or convalescent COVID-19. The chain combines TRBV2 with TRBJ2-1; 7 bases match TRBD2. In nucleotides, the CDR3 is TGTGCCAGCAGTGAGCGGGAGAAAGGTGAGCAGTTCTTC. It is translated as CASSEREKGEQFF.